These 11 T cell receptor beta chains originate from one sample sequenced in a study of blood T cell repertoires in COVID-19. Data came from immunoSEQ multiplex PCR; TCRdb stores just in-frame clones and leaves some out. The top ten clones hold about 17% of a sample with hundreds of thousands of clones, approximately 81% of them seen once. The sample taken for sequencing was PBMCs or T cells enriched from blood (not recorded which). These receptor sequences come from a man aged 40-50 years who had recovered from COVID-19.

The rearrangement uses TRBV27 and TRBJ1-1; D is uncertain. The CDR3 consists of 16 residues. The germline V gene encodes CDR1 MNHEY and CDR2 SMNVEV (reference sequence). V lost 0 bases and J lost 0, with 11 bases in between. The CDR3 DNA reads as TGTGCCAGCAGTTTATCCCTATCCCTTATGAACACTGAAGCTTTCTTT. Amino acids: CASSLSLSLMNTEAFF.

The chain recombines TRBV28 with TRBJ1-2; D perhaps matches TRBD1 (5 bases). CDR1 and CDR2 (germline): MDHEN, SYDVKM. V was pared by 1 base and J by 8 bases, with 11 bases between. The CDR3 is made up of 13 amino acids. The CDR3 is CASSLYQGSGYTF. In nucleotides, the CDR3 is TGTGCCAGCAGTTTATATCAGGGAAGCGGCTACACCTTC.

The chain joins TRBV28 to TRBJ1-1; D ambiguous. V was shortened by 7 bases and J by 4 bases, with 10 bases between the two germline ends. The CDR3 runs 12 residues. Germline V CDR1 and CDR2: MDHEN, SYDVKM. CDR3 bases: TGTGCCAGCAAGACTTTCATCACTGAAGCTTTCTTT. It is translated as CASKTFITEAFF.

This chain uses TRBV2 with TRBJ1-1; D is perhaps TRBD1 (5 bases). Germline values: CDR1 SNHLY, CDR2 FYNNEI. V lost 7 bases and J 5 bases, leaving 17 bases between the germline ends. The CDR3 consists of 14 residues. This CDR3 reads CASTPQGGRTEAFF. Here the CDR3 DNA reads TGTGCCAGCACTCCCCAGGGAGGGCGTACTGAAGCTTTCTTT.

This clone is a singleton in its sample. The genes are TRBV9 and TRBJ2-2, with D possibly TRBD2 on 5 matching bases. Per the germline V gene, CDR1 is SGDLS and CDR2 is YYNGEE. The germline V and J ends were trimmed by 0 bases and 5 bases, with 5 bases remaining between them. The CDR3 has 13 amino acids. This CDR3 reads CASSVGTTGELFF. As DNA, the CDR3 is TGTGCCAGCAGCGTAGGGACTACCGGGGAGCTGTTTTTT.

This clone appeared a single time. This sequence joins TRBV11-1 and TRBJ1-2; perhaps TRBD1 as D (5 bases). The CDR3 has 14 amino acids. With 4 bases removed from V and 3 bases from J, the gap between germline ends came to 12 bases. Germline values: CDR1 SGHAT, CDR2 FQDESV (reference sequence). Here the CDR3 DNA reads TGTGCCAGCAGCTCCGGTTGGGGGGACTATGGCTACACCTTC. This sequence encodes CASSSGWGDYGYTF.

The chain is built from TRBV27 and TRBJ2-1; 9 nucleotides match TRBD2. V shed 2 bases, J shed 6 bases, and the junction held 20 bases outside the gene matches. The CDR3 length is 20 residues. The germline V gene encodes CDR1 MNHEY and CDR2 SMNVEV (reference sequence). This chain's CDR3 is CASSLRAASGTLGAGNEQFF. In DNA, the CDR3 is TGTGCCAGCAGTTTAAGGGCGGCTAGCGGGACTTTGGGGGCTGGCAATGAGCAGTTCTTC.

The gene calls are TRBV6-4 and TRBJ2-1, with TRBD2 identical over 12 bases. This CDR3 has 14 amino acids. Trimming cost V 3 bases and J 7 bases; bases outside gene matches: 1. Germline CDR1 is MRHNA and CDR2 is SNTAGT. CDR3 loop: CASSELAGGNEQFF. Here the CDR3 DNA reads TGTGCCAGCAGTGAACTAGCGGGAGGAAATGAGCAGTTCTTC.

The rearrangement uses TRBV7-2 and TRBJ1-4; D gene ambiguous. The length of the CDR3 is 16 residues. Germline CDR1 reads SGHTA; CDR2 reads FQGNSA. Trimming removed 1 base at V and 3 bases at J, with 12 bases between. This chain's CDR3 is CASSLGTPRANEKLFF. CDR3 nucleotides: TGTGCCAGCAGCTTAGGAACGCCGCGGGCTAATGAAAAACTGTTTTTT.

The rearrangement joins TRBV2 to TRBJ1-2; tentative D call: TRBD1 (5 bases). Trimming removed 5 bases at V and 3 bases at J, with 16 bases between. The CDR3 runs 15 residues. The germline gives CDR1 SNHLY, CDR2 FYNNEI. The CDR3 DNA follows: TGTGCCAGCAGTACCCGCCCCGGGGGGTACTATGGCTACACCTTC. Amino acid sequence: CASSTRPGGYYGYTF.

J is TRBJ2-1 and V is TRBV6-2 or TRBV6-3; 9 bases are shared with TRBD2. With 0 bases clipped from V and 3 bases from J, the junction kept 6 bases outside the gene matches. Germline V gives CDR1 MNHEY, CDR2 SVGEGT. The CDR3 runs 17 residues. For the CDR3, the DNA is TGTGCCAGCAGTTACTCATCTAGCGGGAATTTCTACAATGAGCAGTTCTTC. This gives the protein CASSYSSSGNFYNEQFF.